This entry features one T cell receptor (beta chain) sequence. Antigen specificity is unknown. The sample comes from a study of T cell responses to AZD1222 COVID-19 vaccine. Method: immunoSEQ multiplex PCR; TCRdb's copy keeps in-frame clones and lacks some. The data show 80,000 or so clones, with 75% to 95% seen just once and roughly 4.5% held by the top ten. General study findings and limits: Regions 160-218 and 743-854 held dominance among vaccine-associated CD4 TCRs, which spanned spike. The donor group comprised mostly white British people and more females; the analysis possibly underestimated clonal diversity.

CDR3 length: 16 residues. V lost 7 bases and J 1 base, leaving 19 bases between the germline ends. Germline V lookup: CDR1 LNHDA, CDR2 SQIVND (reference sequence). Sequenced material: peripheral blood, taken on day 0 of MenACWY control vaccination. This sequence was found in an adult in good health. This chain connects TRBV19 to TRBJ1-1; TRBD1 might be the D (5 bases). Here the CDR3 DNA reads TGTGCCAGTATGGAGAGGGGAAGGTCCTGGAACACTGAAGCTTTCTTT. Translating gives CASMERGRSWNTEAFF. Filled out from reference TRBV19 and TRBJ1-1, the complete variable domain reads DGGITQSPKYLFRKEGQNVTLSCEQNLNHDAMYWYRQDPGQGLRLIYYSQIVNDFQKGDIAEGYSVSREKKESFPLTVTSAQKNPTAFYLCASMERGRSWNTEAFFGQGTRLTVV.